The 5 T cell receptor beta chains in this list originate from one sample, sequenced in a study of T cells after yellow fever vaccination. TCRdb used MiXCR to reprocess the 5' RACE reads, holding one entry per CDR3 protein. In the table there are some 350,000 distinct CDR3 sequences, about 9.9% of which are singletons. Sequencing was performed on PBMCs, taken on the day of the first yellow fever vaccination. These receptors were obtained from a man in his late teens or twenties who received the YFV17D yellow fever vaccine.

The CDR3 DNA sequence: TGTGCCAGCAAAGGGGGCAGCGGGGAGCTGTTTTTT. Its protein product is CASKGGSGELFF. The chain is built from TRBV6-2 or TRBV6-3 and TRBJ2-2, with TRBD1 matching 7 bases. Germline assignment: CDR1 MNHEY and CDR2 SVGEGT. The junction had 3 bases not matched to a gene; V was cut back by 7 bases and J by 7 bases. CDR3 length: 12 residues.

The rearrangement joins TRBV18 to TRBJ2-3; D unclear. The CDR3 is 17 residues long. CDR1 and CDR2 (germline): KGHSH, LQKENI. V lost 0 bases and J lost 0, with 13 bases in between. CDR3 DNA: TGTGCCAGCTCACCACCGGGCCCTTCTTCTAGCACAGATACGCAGTATTTT. Translated, it gives CASSPPGPSSSTDTQYF.

A few counts support this clonotype. The chain is built from TRBV7-9 and TRBJ1-2, with 8 bases that match TRBD1. The CDR3 covers 14 residues. Trimming took 5 bases from V and 4 from J; bases not matched to a gene: 6. Germline-derived CDR1 and CDR2 are SEHNR and FQNEAQ (reference sequence). The CDR3 DNA follows: TGTGCCAGCAGCCGCGGACAGGGCCCCTATGGCTACACCTTC. The encoded protein is CASSRGQGPYGYTF. Filled out from reference TRBV7-9 and TRBJ1-2, the complete variable domain reads DTGVSQNPRHKITKRGQNVTFRCDPISEHNRLYWYRQTLGQGPEFLTYFQNEAQLEKSRLLSDRFSAERPKGSFSTLEIQRTEQGDSAMYLCASSRGQGPYGYTFGSGTRLTVV.

The sample holds a few counts of this clonotype. V and J are TRBV12-3 or TRBV12-4 and TRBJ2-1; D possibly uses TRBD1 or TRBD2 (6 bases each). V lost 3 bases and J 5 bases, leaving 14 bases between the germline ends. The CDR3 is 15 amino acids. This CDR3 reads CASSLSGAVNNEQFF. The CDR3 bases are TGTGCCAGCAGTTTGTCGGGGGCGGTCAACAATGAGCAGTTCTTC.

V gene TRBV12-3 or TRBV12-4 combines with J gene TRBJ2-1; 13 nucleotides match TRBD2. V shed 7 bases and J 7 bases; nucleotides not matched to a gene: 10. CDR3 length: 16 residues. Here the CDR3 DNA reads TGTGCCAGCACCCCCCGACTAGCGGGGGGAGGGAATGAGCAGTTCTTC. The encoded protein is CASTPRLAGGGNEQFF.